This T cell receptor beta chain was identified during a study of control samples from healthy donors and cancer patients. Produced via immunoSEQ multiplex PCR; TCRdb's table is partial and in-frame only. Of some 100,000 clones listed, roughly 89% are singletons. The CDR3 length is 12 residues. In germline, CDR1 is SGHNT, CDR2 YYREEE (reference sequence). V shed 4 bases, J shed 6 bases, and the junction held 3 bases outside the gene matches. The source is a human donor in good health. The donor label of this sample is uncertain. V is TRBV5-4 and J is TRBJ1-2; 7 bases match TRBD1. Sequencing was done on a sample of blood. In DNA, the CDR3 is TGTGCCAGCAGCGAGCAGGGGGATGGCTACACCTTC. Protein product: CASSEQGDGYTF.